The subject of this entry is one T cell receptor beta chain. The data were produced by immunoSEQ multiplex PCR, yet TCRdb's version contains in-frame clones alone and is incomplete. Among nearly 55,000 clones listed, approximately 84% were seen once. The J segment lost 2 bases and the V segment lost 3 bases, leaving 6 bases of the junction unmatched. CDR1 is KGHSH and CDR2 is LQKENI in the germline V gene. The CDR3 runs 15 residues. This sample was included in a study of blood T cell repertoires in COVID-19. Across the study: The United States, Italy and Spain supplied acute and convalescent COVID-19 samples.

This clonotype originated in a human donor with active or convalescent COVID-19. The donor label of this sample is uncertain. Sequenced material: peripheral blood. This chain uses TRBV18 with TRBJ1-2; 7 bases fit TRBD1. CDR3 nucleotide sequence: TGTGCCAGCTCACCGGACAGGTCCCGCAACTATGGCTACACCTTC. This sequence encodes CASSPDRSRNYGYTF. The full variable domain, its missing parts supplied by reference TRBV18 and TRBJ1-2, is NAGVMQNPRHLVRRRGQEARLRCSPMKGHSHVYWYRQLPEEGLKFMVYLQKENIIDESGMPKERFSAEFPKEGPSILRIQQVVRGDSAAYFCASSPDRSRNYGYTFGSGTRLTVV.